The 4 T cell receptor beta chains listed next were all sequenced from one sample in a study of radiation and T cells in renal cell carcinoma. The assay was immunoSEQ multiplex PCR, and TCRdb's table has in-frame clones only and misses some. The sample consists of roughly 80,000 clones, 75% to 90% of them appearing once. The time point: blood 4 weeks post-SBRT, at nephrectomy. Treatment given: 15 Gy SBRT to primary tumor, nephrectomy 4 weeks later. Source: blood, taken from a patient whose treatment included radiotherapy and nephrectomy. Source of these receptors: a woman in her sixties with renal cell carcinoma.

V and J are TRBV5-5 and TRBJ2-1; 8 nucleotides line up with TRBD2. Germline V gene data show CDR1 as SGHKS and CDR2 as YYEKEE (reference sequence). V was clipped by 2 bases and J by 2 bases; unmatched bases: 3. The CDR3 consists of 15 residues. Written as DNA, the CDR3 is TGTGCCAGCAGCTTCGACGGGGGGGCCTACAATGAGCAGTTCTTC. Translated, it gives CASSFDGGAYNEQFF.

The chain has TRBV5-6 and TRBJ2-3; tentatively, D is TRBD2 (6 bases). The CDR3 runs 15 residues. Trimming left V 0 bases short and J 6 bases short, with 14 bases between. The V gene's germline CDR1 is SGHDT and CDR2 YYEEEE. Here the CDR3 DNA reads TGTGCCAGCAGCTTGGTTAAGCAGGGAGGTGATACGCAGTATTTT. Encoded protein: CASSLVKQGGDTQYF. Full variable domain (outside the CDR3, taken from reference TRBV5-6 and TRBJ2-3): DAGVTQSPTHLIKTRGQQVTLRCSPKSGHDTVSWYQQALGQGPQFIFQYYEEEERQRGNFPDRFSGHQFPNYSSELNVNALLLGDSALYLCASSLVKQGGDTQYFGPGTRLTVL.

The V and J genes are TRBV5-1 and TRBJ1-1, with D hard to call. The V and J ends lost 0 bases and 1 base respectively, with 7 bases between them. The germline V gene has CDR1 SGHRS and CDR2 YFSETQ. The CDR3 spans 14 residues. The CDR3 region is CASSLEGRNTEAFF. The CDR3, as DNA: TGCGCCAGCAGCTTGGAGGGCAGGAACACTGAAGCTTTCTTT.

J is TRBJ2-3 and V is TRBV5-1; 8 bases align to TRBD2. In germline, CDR1 is SGHRS, CDR2 YFSETQ. Trimming took 7 bases from V and 0 from J; bases not matched to a gene: 13. The CDR3 is 17 amino acids. The CDR3 is CASAIGGAGVSTDTQYF. The CDR3 DNA sequence: TGCGCCAGCGCCATCGGAGGAGCGGGGGTTAGCACAGATACGCAGTATTTT.